Here is one TCR beta chain with its context. This sample is drawn from a study of blood T cells in healthy people across ages. In the study overall: About one barcoded beta molecule per two T cells was captured by template switching.

The second PCR ran about 6 to 12 cycles with a sample-barcoded 5' primer and J-beta primers. TCRdb independently ran MiXCR on the 5' RACE reads; one entry per CDR3 protein. This table has 710,000 or so distinct CDR3 sequences, about 24% appearing once. Germline values: CDR1 MGHRA, CDR2 YSYEKL. The CDR3 has 14 amino acids. V dropped 0 bases and J dropped 6 bases, with 8 bases sitting between them. The sequenced sample consisted of blood. The source of this sequence is a man aged 65 to 85 in good health. The chain employs TRBV4-1 and TRBJ1-4; the D is unclear. The CDR3 loop reads CASSQDRHYEKLFF. The CDR3 DNA follows: TGCGCCAGCAGCCAAGATCGTCACTATGAAAAACTGTTTTTT.